One sample yielded the 5 T cell receptor beta chains listed below, sequenced in a study of cytomegalovirus exposure and HLA in healthy donors. Vbeta (60) and Jbeta (13) primers were used in the PCR. TCRdb's table, derived via immunoSEQ multiplex PCR, lists solely in-frame clones and lacks some. The sample carries about 140,000 clones, 77% recorded once. The sequenced material came from PBMCs. The receptors stem from a man between 25 and 39 years old in good health and CMV-seronegative.

This rearrangement joins TRBV5-1 to TRBJ2-7; 10 bases line up with TRBD2. The CDR3 runs to 14 residues. The ends lost 4 bases at V and 1 base at J; junction bases unmatched: 2. From germline, CDR1 is SGHRS and CDR2 YFSETQ. This chain's CDR3 is CASSPTSGSYEQYF. In DNA form, the CDR3 reads TGCGCCAGCAGCCCGACTAGCGGGTCCTACGAGCAGTACTTC. The whole variable domain, remainder taken from reference TRBV5-1 and TRBJ2-7, is KAGVTQTPRYLIKTRGQQVTLSCSPISGHRSVSWYQQTPGQGLQFLFEYFSETQRNKGNFPGRFSGRQFSNSRSEMNVSTLELGDSALYLCASSPTSGSYEQYFGPGTRLTVT.

The genes are TRBV2 and TRBJ2-2, with D possibly TRBD2 on 5 matching bases. The CDR3 length is 14 residues. Germline V gene sequence: CDR1 SNHLY, CDR2 FYNNEI. Trimming removed 7 bases from V and 3 bases from J, with 12 bases in between. The CDR3 nucleotides are TGTGCCAGCACCGCCCGGGATTACACCGGGGAGCTGTTTTTT. The encoded protein is CASTARDYTGELFF.

The genes are TRBV2 and TRBJ2-1; TRBD2 matches 11 bases. CDR1 and CDR2 from the germline V gene are SNHLY and FYNNEI. The CDR3 extends over 11 amino acids. The J segment lost 15 bases and the V segment lost 8 bases, leaving 6 bases of the junction unmatched. The CDR3 DNA is TGTGCCAGCGGTAGCGGGAGGGCCCCGTTCTTC. This codes for CASGSGRAPFF.

The chain is built from TRBV10-3 and TRBJ2-3; 13 bases are shared with TRBD2. Trimming cost V 5 bases and J 1 base; bases outside gene matches: 15. This CDR3 comprises 20 residues. Germline V gene lookup returns CDR1 ENHRY and CDR2 SYGVKD. The CDR3: CAISPLSLAGGSLRTDTQYF. DNA for the CDR3: TGTGCCATCAGTCCACTATCACTAGCGGGAGGGTCCCTTCGCACAGATACGCAGTATTTT.

In its sample, this clone was seen once. This chain joins TRBV27 and TRBJ2-3; a weak D match, TRBD2 (6 bases). The V end was cut by 6 bases, the J end by 3 bases, with 16 bases between. The CDR3 contains 15 residues. Germline CDR1 is MNHEY and CDR2 is SMNVEV (reference sequence). CDR3 in amino acids: CASSGTRPPTDTQYF. CDR3 DNA sequence: TGTGCCAGCAGCGGGACTCGACCCCCGACAGATACGCAGTATTTT.